This T cell receptor (beta chain) was found in a study of control samples from healthy donors and cancer patients. Data came from immunoSEQ multiplex PCR; TCRdb stores just in-frame clones and leaves some out. The data show about 160,000 clones, approximately 90% seen once. Germline assignment: CDR1 SEHNR and CDR2 FQNEAQ (reference sequence). V lost 2 bases to trimming and J lost 6 bases, with 11 bases between them. The CDR3 covers 14 residues. The clonotype comes from a woman aged 25 to 45 in good health. This rearrangement joins TRBV7-9 to TRBJ2-4; no clear D. The sequencing sample was made of blood. The CDR3 DNA reads as TGTGCCAGCAGCTTAAGCCATCTGGGAAACATTCAGTACTTC. This sequence encodes CASSLSHLGNIQYF.